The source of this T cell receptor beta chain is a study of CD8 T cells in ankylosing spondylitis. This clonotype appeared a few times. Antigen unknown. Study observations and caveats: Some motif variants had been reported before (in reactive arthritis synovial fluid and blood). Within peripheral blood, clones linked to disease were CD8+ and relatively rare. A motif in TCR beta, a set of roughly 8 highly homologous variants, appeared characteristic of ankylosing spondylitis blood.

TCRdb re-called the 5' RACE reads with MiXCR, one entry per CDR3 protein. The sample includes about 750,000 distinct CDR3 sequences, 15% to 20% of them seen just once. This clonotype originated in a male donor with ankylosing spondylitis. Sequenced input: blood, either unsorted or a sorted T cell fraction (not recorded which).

The CDR3 loop is CASSHLRGGAAYNEQFF. CDR3 DNA: TGTGCCAGCAGCCATTTGAGGGGCGGGGCTGCCTACAATGAGCAGTTCTTC. V and J are TRBV3-1 and TRBJ2-1; maybe TRBD2 (6 bases). With 3 bases removed from V and 2 bases from J, the gap between germline ends came to 17 bases. The CDR3 totals 17 residues. The V gene's germline CDR1 is LGHDT and CDR2 YNNKEL (reference sequence).